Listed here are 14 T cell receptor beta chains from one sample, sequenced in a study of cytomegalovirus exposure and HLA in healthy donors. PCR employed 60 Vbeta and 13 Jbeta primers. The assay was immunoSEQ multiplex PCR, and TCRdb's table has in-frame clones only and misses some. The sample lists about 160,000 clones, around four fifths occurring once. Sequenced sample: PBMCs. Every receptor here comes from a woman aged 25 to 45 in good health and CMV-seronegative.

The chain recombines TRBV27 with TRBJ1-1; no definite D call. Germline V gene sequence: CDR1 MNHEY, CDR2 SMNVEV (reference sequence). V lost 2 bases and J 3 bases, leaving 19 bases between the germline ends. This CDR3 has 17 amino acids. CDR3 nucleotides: TGTGCCAGCAGTTTAGTCGGTGGTGCCGCACGTCACACTGAAGCTTTCTTT. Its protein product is CASSLVGGAARHTEAFF.

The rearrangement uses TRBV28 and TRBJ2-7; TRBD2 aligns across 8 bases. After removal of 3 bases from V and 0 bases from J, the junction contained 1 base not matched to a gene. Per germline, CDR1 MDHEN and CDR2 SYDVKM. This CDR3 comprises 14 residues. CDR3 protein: CASSFSGGSYEQYF. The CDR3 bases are TGTGCCAGCAGTTTCAGCGGGGGCTCCTACGAGCAGTACTTC.

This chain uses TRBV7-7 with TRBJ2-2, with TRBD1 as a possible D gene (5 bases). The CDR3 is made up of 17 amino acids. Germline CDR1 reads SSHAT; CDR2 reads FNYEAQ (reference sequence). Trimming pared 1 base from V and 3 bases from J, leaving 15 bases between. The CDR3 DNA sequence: TGTGCCAGCAGCTTAGATGACAGACGTATCGACACCGGGGAGCTGTTTTTT. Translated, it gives CASSLDDRRIDTGELFF.

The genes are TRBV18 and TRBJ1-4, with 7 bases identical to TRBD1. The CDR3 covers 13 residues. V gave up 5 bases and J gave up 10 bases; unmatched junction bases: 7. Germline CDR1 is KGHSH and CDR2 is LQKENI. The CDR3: CASSSDRPGKLFF. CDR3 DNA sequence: TGTGCCAGCTCATCGGACAGGCCTGGAAAACTGTTTTTT. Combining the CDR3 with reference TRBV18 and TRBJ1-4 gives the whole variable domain NAGVMQNPRHLVRRRGQEARLRCSPMKGHSHVYWYRQLPEEGLKFMVYLQKENIIDESGMPKERFSAEFPKEGPSILRIQQVVRGDSAAYFCASSSDRPGKLFFGSGTQLSVL.

The DNA for the CDR3 is TGTGCCAGCAGTGGGGACAGGGGGAGTTCCTACGAGCAGTACTTC. This gives the protein CASSGDRGSSYEQYF. The chain couples TRBV2 to TRBJ2-7, with 11 bases lining up with TRBD1. In germline, CDR1 is SNHLY, CDR2 FYNNEI. Trimming at V came to 4 bases and at J to 1 base, leaving 3 bases not matched to a gene. There are 15 residues in the CDR3.

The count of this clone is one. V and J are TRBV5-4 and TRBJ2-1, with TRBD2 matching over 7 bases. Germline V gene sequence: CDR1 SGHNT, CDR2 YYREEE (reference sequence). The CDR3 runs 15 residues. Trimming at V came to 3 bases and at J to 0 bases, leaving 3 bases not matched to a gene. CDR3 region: CASSWGGPSYNEQFF. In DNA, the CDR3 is TGTGCCAGCAGCTGGGGGGGTCCCTCCTACAATGAGCAGTTCTTC. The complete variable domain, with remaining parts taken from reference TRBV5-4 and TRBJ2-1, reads ETGVTQSPTHLIKTRGQQVTLRCSSQSGHNTVSWYQQALGQGPQFIFQYYREEENGRGNFPPRFSGLQFPNYSSELNVNALELDDSALYLCASSWGGPSYNEQFFGPGTRLTVL.

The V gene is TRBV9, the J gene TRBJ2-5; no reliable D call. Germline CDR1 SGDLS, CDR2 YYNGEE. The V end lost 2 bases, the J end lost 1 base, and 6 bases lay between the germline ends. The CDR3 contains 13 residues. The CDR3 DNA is TGTGCCAGCAGCGTGAGGAGCCAAGAGACCCAGTACTTC. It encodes CASSVRSQETQYF.

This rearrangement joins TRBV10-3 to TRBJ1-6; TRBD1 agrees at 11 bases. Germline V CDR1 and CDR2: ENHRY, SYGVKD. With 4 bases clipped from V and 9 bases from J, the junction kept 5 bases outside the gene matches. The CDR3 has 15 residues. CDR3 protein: CAISGPGTGGSPLHF. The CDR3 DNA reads TGTGCCATCAGTGGCCCCGGGACAGGGGGTTCACCCCTCCACTTT.

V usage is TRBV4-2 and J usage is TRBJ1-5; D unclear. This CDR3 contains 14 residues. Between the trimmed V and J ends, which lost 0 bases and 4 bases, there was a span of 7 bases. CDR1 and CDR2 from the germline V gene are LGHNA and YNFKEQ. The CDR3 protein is CASSQDGLNQPQHF. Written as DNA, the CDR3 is TGTGCCAGCAGCCAAGATGGCTTAAATCAGCCCCAGCATTTT.

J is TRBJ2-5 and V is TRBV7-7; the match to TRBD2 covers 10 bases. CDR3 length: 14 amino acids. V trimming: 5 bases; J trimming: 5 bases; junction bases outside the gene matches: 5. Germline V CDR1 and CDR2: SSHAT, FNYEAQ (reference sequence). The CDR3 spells CASSASGGAETQYF. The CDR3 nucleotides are TGTGCCAGCAGCGCAAGCGGGGGGGCGGAGACCCAGTACTTC.

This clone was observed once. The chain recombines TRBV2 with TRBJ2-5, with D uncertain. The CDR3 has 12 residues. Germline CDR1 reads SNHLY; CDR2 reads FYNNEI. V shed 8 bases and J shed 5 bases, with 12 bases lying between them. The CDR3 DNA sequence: TGTGCCAGCCTCCAGTCTCCCGAGACCCAGTACTTC. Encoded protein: CASLQSPETQYF.

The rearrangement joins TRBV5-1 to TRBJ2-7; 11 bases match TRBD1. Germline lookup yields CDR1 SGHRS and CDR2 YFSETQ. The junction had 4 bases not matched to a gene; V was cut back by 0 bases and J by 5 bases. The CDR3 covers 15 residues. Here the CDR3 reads CASSLGTGGLDEQYF. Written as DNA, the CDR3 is TGCGCCAGCAGCTTGGGGACAGGGGGCCTGGACGAGCAGTACTTC.

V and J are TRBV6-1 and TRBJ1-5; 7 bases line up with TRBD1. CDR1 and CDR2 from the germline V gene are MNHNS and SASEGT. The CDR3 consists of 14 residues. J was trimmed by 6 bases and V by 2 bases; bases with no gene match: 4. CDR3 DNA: TGTGCCAGCAGTGAAAGGGCAGGGGGTCAGCCCCAGCATTTT. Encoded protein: CASSERAGGQPQHF.

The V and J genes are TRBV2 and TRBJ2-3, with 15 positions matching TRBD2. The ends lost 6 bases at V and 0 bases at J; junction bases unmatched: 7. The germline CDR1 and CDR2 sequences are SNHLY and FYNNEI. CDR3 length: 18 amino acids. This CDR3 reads CASRTGTSGGTSTDTQYF. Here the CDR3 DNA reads TGTGCCAGCAGAACCGGGACTAGCGGGGGGACTAGCACAGATACGCAGTATTTT.